Presented here are 26 T cell receptor beta chains from one specimen sequenced in a study of T cell responses to AZD1222 COVID-19 vaccine. TCRdb's copy holds only in-frame clones and misses some; the assay was immunoSEQ multiplex PCR. The table includes about 120,000 clones, roughly nine tenths detected once. Sequenced here: peripheral blood, sampled on day 0 of AZD1222 vaccination. These receptors were taken from an adult in good health.

The CDR3 DNA reads TGTGCCAGCAGTGAACTAGGACCGAACACCGGGGAGCTGTTTTTT. Residues: CASSELGPNTGELFF. This rearrangement joins TRBV2 to TRBJ2-2; D unclear. This CDR3 contains 15 residues. CDR1 and CDR2 (germline): SNHLY, FYNNEI. V gave up 2 bases and J gave up 0 bases, with 7 bases separating them.

This clone occurred once. The chain joins TRBV28 to TRBJ2-1; no reliable D call. CDR1 and CDR2 from the germline V gene are MDHEN and SYDVKM. With 4 bases removed from V and 0 bases from J, the gap between germline ends came to 7 bases. The CDR3 runs 14 residues. Here the CDR3 reads CASSYWDSYNEQFF. In DNA form, the CDR3 reads TGTGCCAGCAGTTACTGGGACTCCTACAATGAGCAGTTCTTC.

This clone has just one count. This chain links TRBV7-6 with TRBJ1-5; D unresolved. Germline CDR1 reads SGHVS; CDR2 reads FNYEAQ. The CDR3 loop spans 15 amino acids. V was pared by 1 base and J by 7 bases, with 14 bases between. CDR3 sequence (DNA): TGTGCCAGCAGCTTAGAGCTGGGCCCGGGGCAGCCCCAGCATTTT. Protein sequence: CASSLELGPGQPQHF. Using reference TRBV7-6 and TRBJ1-5 for the parts outside the CDR3, the full variable domain is GAGVSQSPRYKVTKRGQDVALRCDPISGHVSLYWYRQALGQGPEFLTYFNYEAQQDKSGLPNDRFSAERPEGSISTLTIQRTEQRDSAMYRCASSLELGPGQPQHFGDGTRLSIL.

This clone was counted a few times. This chain uses TRBV7-2 with TRBJ1-3; the match to TRBD1 covers 9 bases. V shed 0 bases and J 3 bases; nucleotides not matched to a gene: 3. The CDR3 consists of 16 residues. CDR1 and CDR2 (germline): SGHTA, FQGNSA. The CDR3 sequence is CASSLAPGQGGNTIYF. The CDR3 bases are TGTGCCAGCAGCTTAGCTCCGGGACAGGGTGGAAACACCATATATTTT.

The CDR3 sequence: CASSSHGTVSYEQYF. In nucleotides, the CDR3 is TGCGCCAGCAGCTCCCACGGGACGGTCTCCTACGAGCAGTACTTC. The V and J genes are TRBV5-1 and TRBJ2-7; D possibly uses TRBD1 or TRBD2 (5 bases each). The CDR3 is made up of 15 amino acids. V was clipped by 3 bases and J by 0 bases, with 13 bases between them. Germline V gene lookup returns CDR1 SGHRS and CDR2 YFSETQ.

The rearrangement joins TRBV19 to TRBJ2-1; D not certain. V lost 5 bases to trimming and J lost 6 bases, with 8 bases between them. The CDR3 covers 12 residues. Germline CDR1 reads LNHDA; CDR2 reads SQIVND (reference sequence). For the CDR3, the DNA is TGTGCCAGTAGTCGCTCTCTCAATGAGCAGTTCTTC. Its translation is CASSRSLNEQFF.

The sample holds one count of this clone. The genes are TRBV12-5 and TRBJ1-3, with D perhaps matching TRBD1 (6 bases). Germline V lookup: CDR1 LGHNT, CDR2 FRNRAP. V lost 1 base and J 3 bases, leaving 13 bases between the germline ends. This CDR3 is built from 16 residues. The CDR3 bases are TGTGCTAGTGGTTTGGGCGATTCAGGGGTTGGAAACACCATATATTTT. This encodes CASGLGDSGVGNTIYF.

This chain joins TRBV9 and TRBJ1-1; D unclear. This CDR3 is 15 amino acids long. Between the trimmed V and J ends, which lost 3 bases and 7 bases, there was a span of 19 bases. Germline CDR1 reads SGDLS; CDR2 reads YYNGEE. CDR3 sequence reads: CASSAGHTSKIEAFF. For the CDR3, the DNA is TGTGCCAGCAGCGCCGGCCACACGTCCAAAATTGAAGCTTTCTTT.

The V and J genes are TRBV6-2 or TRBV6-3 and TRBJ2-3; TRBD2 aligns across 13 bases. The germline CDR1 and CDR2 sequences are MNHEY and SVGEGT. Losses at the gene ends were 2 bases for V and 0 bases for J; bases not matched to a gene: 8. There are 19 residues in the CDR3. In DNA, the CDR3 is TGTGCCAGCAGTTACGGACTAGCGGGAGATGGGGGGAGCACAGATACGCAGTATTTT. This sequence encodes CASSYGLAGDGGSTDTQYF.

The chain carries TRBV6-2 or TRBV6-3 and TRBJ1-5; 7 nucleotides match TRBD1. V lost 2 bases to trimming and J lost 6 bases; unmatched junction nucleotides: 4. This CDR3 spans 14 amino acids. The germline V gene has CDR1 MNHEY and CDR2 SVGEGT. The CDR3 here is CASSYRQGGQPQHF. In DNA, the CDR3 is TGTGCCAGCAGTTACCGACAGGGAGGTCAGCCCCAGCATTTT.

The chain uses TRBV19 and TRBJ1-6; D is uncertain. The V end lost 6 bases, the J end lost 7 bases, and 10 bases lay between the germline ends. Looked up from germline, CDR1 is LNHDA and CDR2 is SQIVND (reference sequence). The CDR3 loop spans 13 amino acids. The CDR3 reads CASSFSSNSPLHF. In DNA form, the CDR3 reads TGTGCCAGTAGCTTTTCCTCGAATTCACCCCTCCACTTT.

The chain couples TRBV11-3 to TRBJ1-1; TRBD1 aligns across 10 bases. The J segment lost 1 base and the V segment lost 5 bases, leaving 4 bases of the junction unmatched. Per the germline V gene, CDR1 is SGHNT and CDR2 is YENEEA. CDR3 length: 15 amino acids. CDR3 loop: CASSPRDRGNTEAFF. CDR3 nucleotide sequence: TGTGCCAGCAGCCCTCGGGACAGGGGGAACACTGAAGCTTTCTTT. The full variable domain, with the rest looked up from reference TRBV11-3 and TRBJ1-1, is EAGVVQSPRYKIIEKKQPVAFWCNPISGHNTLYWYLQNLGQGPELLIRYENEEAVDDSQLPKDRFSAERLKGVDSTLKIQPAELGDSAVYLCASSPRDRGNTEAFFGQGTRLTVV.

This sequence joins TRBV6-5 and TRBJ2-3; D remains unclear. The CDR3 length is 13 residues. V shed 8 bases and J shed 0 bases, with 9 bases lying between them. CDR1 MNHEY and CDR2 SVGAGI come from the germline V gene. The CDR3, as DNA: TGTGCCAGCCGAAGTCAGAGCACAGATACGCAGTATTTT. Amino acid sequence: CASRSQSTDTQYF.

The genes are TRBV11-3 and TRBJ2-1, with 14 positions matching TRBD2. The CDR3 is 17 residues long. Per germline, CDR1 SGHNT and CDR2 YENEEA. V trimming: 5 bases; J trimming: 5 bases; junction bases outside the gene matches: 8. CDR3 region: CASSPGTSGSGHNEQFF. CDR3 coding DNA: TGTGCCAGCAGCCCCGGGACTAGCGGGAGTGGCCACAATGAGCAGTTCTTC.

The V and J genes are TRBV27 and TRBJ1-1, with TRBD1 identical over 8 bases. CDR3 length equals 15 residues. Trimming removed 6 bases from V and 1 base from J; junction bases left unmatched: 7. Germline V gene lookup returns CDR1 MNHEY and CDR2 SMNVEV (reference sequence). Written as DNA, the CDR3 is TGTGCCAGCAGATCCCCGGACAGGGAGAACACTGAAGCTTTCTTT. This translates into CASRSPDRENTEAFF.

The chain uses TRBV5-1 and TRBJ2-1; TRBD2 agrees at 11 bases. CDR1 and CDR2 from the germline V gene are SGHRS and YFSETQ. The junction had 13 bases not matched to a gene; V was cut back by 3 bases and J by 5 bases. There are 18 residues in the CDR3. The CDR3 loop reads CASSSMVGLAGGNNEQFF. CDR3 nucleotides: TGCGCCAGCAGCTCAATGGTGGGGCTAGCGGGAGGTAACAATGAGCAGTTCTTC.

The J gene is TRBJ1-3, the V gene TRBV6-5; D is unresolved. The V end was cut by 8 bases, the J end by 8 bases, with 19 bases between. Germline CDR1 is MNHEY and CDR2 is SVGAGI. This CDR3 region has 14 residues. The CDR3, as DNA: TGTGCCAGCTTGTGGCTGGGTGGAAGGGACACCATATATTTT. It codes for CASLWLGGRDTIYF.

The rearrangement uses TRBV4-1 and TRBJ2-1, with TRBD2 identical over 14 bases. Germline trimming cut 6 bases from V and 1 base from J; bases unmatched to any gene: 5. CDR3 length: 17 residues. Germline V gene lookup returns CDR1 MGHRA and CDR2 YSYEKL. Here the CDR3 reads CASRHGLAGGSYNEQFF. CDR3 nucleotides: TGCGCCAGCAGGCATGGACTAGCGGGAGGTTCCTACAATGAGCAGTTCTTC.

The rearrangement links TRBV11-2 to TRBJ1-1; 7 bases match TRBD1. Germline CDR1 SGHAT, CDR2 FQNNGV. The CDR3 consists of 14 residues. With V trimmed by 3 bases and J by 1 base, 2 bases remained unmatched. CDR3 protein: CASSLTGRNTEAFF. The CDR3 DNA reads as TGTGCCAGCAGCTTGACAGGGAGGAACACTGAAGCTTTCTTT. The entire variable domain, with the rest obtained from reference TRBV11-2 and TRBJ1-1, is as follows: EAGVAQSPRYKIIEKRQSVAFWCNPISGHATLYWYQQILGQGPKLLIQFQNNGVVDDSQLPKDRFSAERLKGVDSTLKIQPAKLEDSAVYLCASSLTGRNTEAFFGQGTRLTVV.

The V call is TRBV4-1, the J call TRBJ2-7; D is possibly TRBD1 (6 bases). The germline V gene encodes CDR1 MGHRA and CDR2 YSYEKL. With 1 base removed from V and 4 bases from J, the gap between germline ends came to 11 bases. The CDR3 contains 14 residues. The CDR3 region has the DNA TGCGCCAGCAGCCAAGTGGACAGTGGGTACGAGCAGTACTTC. Translating gives CASSQVDSGYEQYF.

The rearrangement uses TRBV7-8 and TRBJ1-1; no clear D. Per germline, CDR1 SGHVS and CDR2 FQNEAQ. V was shortened by 8 bases and J by 5 bases, with 21 bases between the two germline ends. CDR3 length: 15 residues. The CDR3 nucleotides read TGTGCCAGCTGCGGAGGGTCCGGAGCGGGTACTGAAGCTTTCTTT. It encodes CASCGGSGAGTEAFF. The whole variable domain, filled in from reference TRBV7-8 and TRBJ1-1, reads GAGVSQSPRYKVAKRGQDVALRCDPISGHVSLFWYQQALGQGPEFLTYFQNEAQLDKSGLPSDRFFAERPEGSVSTLKIQRTQQEDSAVYLCASCGGSGAGTEAFFGQGTRLTVV.

The chain has TRBV18 and TRBJ1-1, with TRBD1 as a possible D gene (5 bases). Germline loops: CDR1 KGHSH, CDR2 LQKENI. Trimming took 1 base from V and 2 from J, leaving 14 bases between them. This CDR3 comprises 16 residues. The DNA of the CDR3 is TGTGCCAGCTCACCACGTATGGCAGGGATTAACACTGAAGCTTTCTTT. As protein: CASSPRMAGINTEAFF.

The rearrangement links TRBV12-5 to TRBJ1-1, with D hard to call. The germline CDR1 and CDR2 sequences are LGHNT and FRNRAP. The CDR3 spans 12 residues. Trimming left V 1 base short and J 8 bases short, with 8 bases between. CDR3 in amino acids: CASGLGGREAFF. The CDR3 DNA reads as TGTGCTAGTGGTTTGGGTGGCAGGGAAGCTTTCTTT.

The chain uses TRBV24-1 and TRBJ2-7, with 9 bases aligning to TRBD2. V lost 1 base and J lost 0; bases outside the gene matches: 18. The CDR3 is 21 amino acids. Germline loops: CDR1 KGHDR, CDR2 SFDVKD. This chain's CDR3 is CATSDLNRRLAVILSSYEQYF. In DNA form, the CDR3 reads TGTGCCACCAGTGATTTAAATCGTAGACTAGCGGTGATTCTAAGCTCCTACGAGCAGTACTTC.

The chain couples TRBV2 to TRBJ1-4; D is uncertain. V lost 6 bases and J 6 bases, leaving 8 bases between the germline ends. CDR3 length: 12 residues. Germline V CDR1 and CDR2: SNHLY, FYNNEI. CDR3 in DNA: TGTGCCAGCAGCCAGAGGGATGAAAAACTGTTTTTT. The encoded protein is CASSQRDEKLFF.

The chain recombines TRBV9 with TRBJ1-6; 9 nucleotides line up with TRBD1. This CDR3 comprises 15 residues. Germline-derived CDR1 and CDR2 are SGDLS and YYNGEE. The J segment lost 8 bases and the V segment lost 4 bases, leaving 7 bases of the junction unmatched. Written as DNA, the CDR3 is TGTGCCAGCAGCCGAACAGGGGGCCAGGATTCACCCCTCCACTTT. Protein product: CASSRTGGQDSPLHF.